This entry is about one T cell receptor beta chain. The specificity of this receptor is unknown. Qualities for individual bases were not recorded, and no much larger clone is one base off. Libraries were prepared through the immunoSEQ multiplex PCR assay. TCRdb stores this immuneACCESS table with in-frame sequences only. Part of the clones is absent; in the studies checked, under half of the shortfall reflects unresolved V genes, and no reason is known for the rest. The sample table shows around 51,000 clones, and roughly 94% are seen once. The ten top clones hold around 0.58% of the sample. Ends trimmed: V by 3 bases, J by 6 bases; bases unmatched to a gene: 12. Looking up the germline V gene yields CDR1 LGHNA and CDR2 YNFKEQ. The CDR3 goes from the cysteine to the phenylalanine over 17 residues. Of all the DNA, just the CDR3 is kept, 51 bases in frame from base 1. The sample originates from a study of T cell changes during pregnancy in multiple sclerosis (dated by TCRdb to the late 2010s). With respect to the entire study: The study examined how the T cell repertoire changed over the course of pregnancy in women with multiple sclerosis.

The chain is encoded by TRBV4-2 joined to TRBJ2-3; 10 bases in between match TRBD2. The source is a female donor with multiple sclerosis, enrolled in a pregnancy study. The sequencing here drew on CD4+ T cells from peripheral blood mononuclear cells, taken in the second trimester of pregnancy. CDR3 reads: CASSHLERGGQGDTQYF. The DNA is as follows: TGTGCCAGCAGCCATCTGGAGCGGGGGGGCCAGGGGGATACGCAGTATTTT.